This entry features one TCR beta chain sequence. The antigen is not known. The sample is drawn from a study of T cells after yellow fever vaccination. For TCR, cDNA came from 5'RACE template switching, which added a universal primer site and UMIs. TCRdb independently ran MiXCR on the 5' RACE reads; one entry per CDR3 protein. Among 500,000 to 650,000 distinct CDR3 sequences, 9% to 15% were seen once, and the ten largest hold 15%. Study results and caveats: Peaking faster, on day 5 versus 15, the secondary response was nonetheless weaker. Post-booster repertoires again held most primary-vaccination clones (96% CD4, roughly 88% CD8). Among all clonotypes, a small share was observed in both CD4 and CD8 compartments.

The CDR3 runs to 16 residues. Trimming at V came to 1 base and at J to 6 bases, leaving 7 bases not matched to a gene. Germline values: CDR1 SGHTA, CDR2 FQGNSA. V and J are TRBV7-2 and TRBJ2-1; 9 positions agree with TRBD2. The sequences come from PBMCs, collected on the day of the yellow fever booster vaccination. The receptor was derived from a man aged 25-40 years who received the YFV17D yellow fever vaccine. The CDR3 sequence: CASSLGAGGRANEQFF. CDR3 nucleotide sequence: TGTGCCAGCAGCTTAGGGGCCGGCGGGAGGGCCAATGAGCAGTTCTTC.